The text below deals with one TCR beta chain. What it recognizes is unknown. This entry is derived from a study of T cells in Graves' hyperthyroidism and ophthalmopathy. The investigators amplified TCR beta CDR3 regions from RNA transcripts. A first-round RT-PCR of the TCR CDR3 used the HTBI primer set. TCRdb re-derived calls from the multiplex PCR reads in MiXCR, one entry per CDR3 protein. The sample lists a few hundred thousand distinct CDR3 sequences; around 45% were seen once. V gave up 0 bases and J gave up 16 bases, with 16 bases separating them. The CDR3 covers 14 residues. The germline V gene has CDR1 LNHNV and CDR2 YYDKDF (reference sequence). Study findings and constraints: In the blood, most expanded thyroid clonotypes above 0.001 appeared as well.

The chain carries TRBV15 and TRBJ2-6, with D perhaps matching TRBD1 (7 bases). Sequenced material: peripheral blood or thyroid tissue (not recorded which). The receptor was isolated from a woman aged 18-29 years with Graves' hyperthyroidism. CDR3 DNA: TGTGCCACCAGCAGAGACAGGGGGGCCGGGGAGCTGACTTTC. Protein product: CATSRDRGAGELTF.